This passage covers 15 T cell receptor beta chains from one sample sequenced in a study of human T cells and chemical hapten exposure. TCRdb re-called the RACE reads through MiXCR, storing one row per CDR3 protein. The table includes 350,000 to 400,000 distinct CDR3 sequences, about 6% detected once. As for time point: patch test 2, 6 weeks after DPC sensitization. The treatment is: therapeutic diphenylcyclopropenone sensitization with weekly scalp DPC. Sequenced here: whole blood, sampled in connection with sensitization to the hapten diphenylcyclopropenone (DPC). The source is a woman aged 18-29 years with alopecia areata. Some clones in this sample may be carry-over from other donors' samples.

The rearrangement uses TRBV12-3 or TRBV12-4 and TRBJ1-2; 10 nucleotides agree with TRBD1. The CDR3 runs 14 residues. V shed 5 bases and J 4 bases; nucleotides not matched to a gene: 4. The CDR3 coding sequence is TGTGCCAGCAGTAGACAGGGGGCGATCTATGGCTACACCTTC. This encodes CASSRQGAIYGYTF.

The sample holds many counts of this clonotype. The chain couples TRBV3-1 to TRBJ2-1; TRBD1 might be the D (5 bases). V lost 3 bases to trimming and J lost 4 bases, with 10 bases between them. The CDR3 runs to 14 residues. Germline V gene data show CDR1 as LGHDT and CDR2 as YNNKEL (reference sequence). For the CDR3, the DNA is TGTGCCAGCAGCCATCAAGGGGTATACAATGAGCAGTTCTTC. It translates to CASSHQGVYNEQFF.

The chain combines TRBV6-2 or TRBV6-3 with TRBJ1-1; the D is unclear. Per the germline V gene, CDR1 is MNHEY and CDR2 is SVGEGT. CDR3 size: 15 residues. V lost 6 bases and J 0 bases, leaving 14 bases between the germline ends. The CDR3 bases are TGTGCCAGCAGAAACCACCAGTGGCTGAACACTGAAGCTTTCTTT. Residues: CASRNHQWLNTEAFF.

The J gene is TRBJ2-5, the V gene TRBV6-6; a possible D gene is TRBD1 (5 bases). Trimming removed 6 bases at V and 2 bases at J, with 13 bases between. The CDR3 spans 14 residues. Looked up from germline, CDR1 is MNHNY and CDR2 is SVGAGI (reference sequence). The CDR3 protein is CASSHPTGQETQYF. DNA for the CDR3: TGTGCCAGCAGCCACCCCACAGGTCAAGAGACCCAGTACTTC.

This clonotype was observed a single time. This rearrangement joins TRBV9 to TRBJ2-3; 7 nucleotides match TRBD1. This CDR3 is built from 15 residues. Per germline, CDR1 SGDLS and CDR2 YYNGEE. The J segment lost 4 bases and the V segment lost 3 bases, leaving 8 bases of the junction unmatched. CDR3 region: CASSGQGMMSDTQYF. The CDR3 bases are TGTGCCAGCAGCGGACAGGGTATGATGTCAGATACGCAGTATTTT.

Here the CDR3 reads CASSQTPTGSETQYF. In DNA, the CDR3 is TGTGCCAGCAGCCAAACCCCGACAGGGTCGGAGACCCAGTACTTC. The rearrangement links TRBV3-1 to TRBJ2-5; TRBD1 aligns across 7 bases. This CDR3 spans 15 amino acids. V shed 2 bases and J 5 bases; nucleotides not matched to a gene: 8. The germline V gene has CDR1 LGHDT and CDR2 YNNKEL (reference sequence).

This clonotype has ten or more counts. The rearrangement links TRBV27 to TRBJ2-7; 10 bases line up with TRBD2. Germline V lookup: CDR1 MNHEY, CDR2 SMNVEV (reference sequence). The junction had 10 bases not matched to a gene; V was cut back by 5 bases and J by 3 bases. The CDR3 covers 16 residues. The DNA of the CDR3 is TGTGCCAGCAGTCTGACCAGACTAGCGGGCCACTACGAGCAGTACTTC. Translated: CASSLTRLAGHYEQYF.

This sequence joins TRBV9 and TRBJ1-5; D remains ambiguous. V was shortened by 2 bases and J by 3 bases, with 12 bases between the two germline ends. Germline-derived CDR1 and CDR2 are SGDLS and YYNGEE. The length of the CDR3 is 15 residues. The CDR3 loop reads CASSVGTEANQPQHF. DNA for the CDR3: TGTGCCAGCAGCGTTGGAACAGAAGCCAATCAGCCCCAGCATTTT.

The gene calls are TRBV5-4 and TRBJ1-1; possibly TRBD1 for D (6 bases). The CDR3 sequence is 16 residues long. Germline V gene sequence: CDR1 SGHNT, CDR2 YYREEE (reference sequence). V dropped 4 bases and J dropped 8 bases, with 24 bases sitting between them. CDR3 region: CASSPLGGGINVEAFF. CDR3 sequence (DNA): TGTGCCAGCAGCCCGCTTGGGGGCGGAATAAATGTAGAAGCTTTCTTT.

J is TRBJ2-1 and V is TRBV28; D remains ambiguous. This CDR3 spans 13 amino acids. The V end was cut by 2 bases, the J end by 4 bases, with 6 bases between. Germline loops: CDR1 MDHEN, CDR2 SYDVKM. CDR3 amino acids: CASSLREYNEQFF. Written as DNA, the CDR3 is TGTGCCAGCAGTTTAAGGGAATACAATGAGCAGTTCTTC.

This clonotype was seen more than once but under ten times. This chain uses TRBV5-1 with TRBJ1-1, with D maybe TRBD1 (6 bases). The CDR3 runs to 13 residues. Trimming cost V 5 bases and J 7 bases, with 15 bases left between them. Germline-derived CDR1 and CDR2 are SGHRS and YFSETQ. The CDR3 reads CASRDTEQGEAFF. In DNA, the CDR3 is TGCGCCAGCAGGGACACCGAACAGGGTGAAGCTTTCTTT.

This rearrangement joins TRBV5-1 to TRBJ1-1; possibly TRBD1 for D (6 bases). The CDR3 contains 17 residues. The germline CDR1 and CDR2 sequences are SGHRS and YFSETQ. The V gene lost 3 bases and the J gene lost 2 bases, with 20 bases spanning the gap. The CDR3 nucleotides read TGCGCCAGCAGCTATATCTCACCCGGGACATACAACACTGAAGCTTTCTTT. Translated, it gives CASSYISPGTYNTEAFF.

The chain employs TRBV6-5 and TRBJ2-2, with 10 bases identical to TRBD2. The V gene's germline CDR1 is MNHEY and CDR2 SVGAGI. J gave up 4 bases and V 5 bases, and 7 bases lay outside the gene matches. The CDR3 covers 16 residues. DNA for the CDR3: TGTGCCAGCAGTCTAGCTAGCGGGGGAGCCACCGGGGAGCTGTTTTTT. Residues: CASSLASGGATGELFF.

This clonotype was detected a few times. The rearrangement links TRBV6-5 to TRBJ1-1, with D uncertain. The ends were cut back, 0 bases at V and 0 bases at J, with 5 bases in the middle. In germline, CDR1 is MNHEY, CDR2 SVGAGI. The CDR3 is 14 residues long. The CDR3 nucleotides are TGTGCCAGCAGTTACTCTTCGGTGAACACTGAAGCTTTCTTT. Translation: CASSYSSVNTEAFF.

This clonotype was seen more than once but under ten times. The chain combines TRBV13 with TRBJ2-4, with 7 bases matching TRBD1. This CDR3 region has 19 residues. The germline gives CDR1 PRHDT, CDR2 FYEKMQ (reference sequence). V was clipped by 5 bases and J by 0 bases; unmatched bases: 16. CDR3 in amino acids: CASSRTANRGSLAKNIQYF. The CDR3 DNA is TGTGCCAGCAGCCGGACCGCTAACAGGGGAAGCCTAGCCAAAAACATTCAGTACTTC.